A selection of T cell receptor beta chains follows, all from one sample in a study of spatial heterogeneity in lung cancer. TCRdb reprocessed the 5' RACE reads with MiXCR, giving one entry per CDR3 protein. Among more than 10,000 distinct CDR3 sequences listed, about 4.6% were seen once. This specimen was lung tumor tissue, taken at surgery. The receptors shown here come from a male donor with early-stage non-small cell lung cancer. The CDR3 runs from the conserved cysteine through the conserved F or W. D genes are given only for firm matches.

j_call d_call v_call cdr3_length cdr3_aa
TRBJ2-5 TRBD2 TRBV24-1 14 CATSPAGGQETQYF
TRBJ2-3 TRBD2 TRBV11-2 17 CASSARLAGLRTDTQYF
TRBJ2-2 NA TRBV19 14 CASSMVGSAGELFF
TRBJ2-1 NA TRBV20-1 14 CSAQRVWAGNEQFF
TRBJ2-3 NA TRBV28 14 CASSRAWSTDTQYF
TRBJ2-5 TRBD1 TRBV15 17 CATSRPFTGDSLETQYF
TRBJ2-2 NA TRBV4-3 17 CASSRYSGGRDTGELFF
TRBJ2-3 NA TRBV6-5 13 CASSGSAADTQYF
TRBJ2-5 NA TRBV7-9 14 CASTLLGFWETQYF
TRBJ1-5 TRBD1 TRBV6-1 19 CASSEASGQGQYSNQPQHF
TRBJ1-5 NA TRBV5-6 15 CASSLRGRNDQPQHF
TRBJ2-4 NA TRBV20-1 15 CSASVGEWTKNIQYF
TRBJ2-1 TRBD1 TRBV6-1 15 CASSTGTGSYNEQFF
TRBJ1-2 NA TRBV19 13 CASSIGWQYGYTF
TRBJ2-3 NA TRBV7-2 15 CASSLAGGQGDTQYF
TRBJ2-1 NA TRBV6-2/TRBV6-3 13 CASTKGSTDEQFF
TRBJ2-1 NA TRBV20-1 14 CSARNRATYNEQFF
TRBJ2-2 TRBD1 TRBV20-1 18 CSARERGQGRRNTGELFF
TRBJ1-5 NA TRBV7-8 19 CASSLERQPGWGSNQPQHF
TRBJ2-7 NA TRBV27 16 CASSLLGQLGRSEQYF
TRBJ2-1 TRBD2 TRBV5-1 16 CASSLGLAGGLDEQFF
TRBJ1-1 NA TRBV3-1 15 CASSQMGGRYTEAFF
TRBJ2-3 TRBD2 TRBV11-2 16 CASSLGLAGFTDTQYF
TRBJ1-5 NA TRBV29-1 13 CSVGQGGNQPQHF
TRBJ1-5 NA TRBV20-1 12 CSATGENQPQHF
TRBJ1-2 NA TRBV5-4 13 CASSADGNYGYTF
TRBJ2-7 NA TRBV12-3/TRBV12-4 12 CASRRDSREQYF
TRBJ2-3 NA TRBV20-1 14 CSASRHGGTDTQYF
TRBJ2-2 NA TRBV19 14 CASSMTGNTGELFF
TRBJ2-7 NA TRBV4-1 14 CASSQDGEGDEQYF
TRBJ2-3 TRBD1 TRBV2 16 CASTPGQGSEADTQYF
TRBJ2-3 TRBD2 TRBV7-9 15 CASSTGTSGADTQYF
TRBJ2-7 TRBD1 TRBV15 13 CATSRGQGVEQYF
TRBJ2-2 NA TRBV20-1 16 CSAPAGGAGYTGELFF
TRBJ1-5 TRBD1 TRBV28 15 CASSLMGRGVQPQHF
TRBJ2-1 TRBD2 TRBV20-1 15 CSARTSGGYYNEQFF
TRBJ2-7 TRBD1 TRBV28 14 CASSLLDRVDEQYF
TRBJ2-7 NA TRBV12-3/TRBV12-4 13 CASSLGGSYEQYF
TRBJ2-4 NA TRBV20-1 14 CSARDSAGKNIQYF
TRBJ1-2 TRBD1 TRBV6-2/TRBV6-3 13 CASSGQGADGYTF
TRBJ2-1 NA TRBV3-1 14 CASSQDRGVNEQFF
TRBJ2-7 NA TRBV6-6 12 CASSLDIYEQYF
TRBJ2-1 TRBD2 TRBV3-1 15 CASSQDGGAVNEQFF
TRBJ2-2 NA TRBV20-1 15 CSARDSVRGYGELFF
TRBJ2-3 NA TRBV20-1 13 CSQGLGGTDTQYF
TRBJ2-7 TRBD1 TRBV20-1 14 CSARTQTGTHEQYF
TRBJ2-1 TRBD2 TRBV18 16 CASSPVLAGGNNEQFF
TRBJ2-3 TRBD1 TRBV6-5 18 CASSYRGGTGSGTDTQYF
TRBJ2-2 NA TRBV6-1 15 CASSEQAAPGGELFF
TRBJ2-7 TRBD2 TRBV27 18 CASSLSRLAGGPRDEQYF
TRBJ2-3 NA TRBV4-3 13 CASSDTGKDTQYF
TRBJ1-2 TRBD1 TRBV7-4 17 CASSAPGQGGMDYGYTF
TRBJ2-7 NA TRBV5-1 15 CASSLGGTDSYEQYF
TRBJ1-2 NA TRBV28 11 CASSRSDGYTF
TRBJ2-1 NA TRBV28 14 CASSSTRARSEQFF
TRBJ2-7 NA TRBV27 13 CASSFLGSYEQYF
TRBJ1-2 TRBD1 TRBV10-3 12 CAITPTGGGYTF
TRBJ2-3 NA TRBV7-9 17 CASSFDRTYSSTDTQYF
TRBJ1-1 TRBD1 TRBV2 13 CASNQDRDTEAFF
TRBJ2-3 TRBD1 TRBV7-6 14 CTSSLTGQKDTQYF